Following are 32 T cell receptor beta chains from one sample sequenced in a study of shared clonotypes between healthy human individuals. Produced via immunoSEQ multiplex PCR; TCRdb's table is partial and in-frame only. Among roughly 2,500,000 clones, 80% to 95% were seen once, and the ten largest hold about 0.34%. Sequenced material: naive CD4+ T cells from PBMCs. Subset described: CD45RA+ positively selected. Source of these receptors: a man in his late teens or twenties in good health. Some clones in this sample may be carry-over from other donors' samples.

The V and J genes are TRBV4-1 and TRBJ2-1; 7 positions match TRBD2. V dropped 8 bases and J dropped 2; count of bases not matched to a gene: 9. The germline gives CDR1 MGHRA, CDR2 YSYEKL. The CDR3 totals 15 residues. The CDR3 DNA follows: TGCGCCAGCTGCCCAGAGGGAGGGCCCTACAATGAGCAGTTCTTC. Protein: CASCPEGGPYNEQFF.

The J gene is TRBJ1-4, the V gene TRBV6-1; D may be TRBD1 (6 bases). V gave up 10 bases and J gave up 8 bases, with 23 bases separating them. Germline CDR1 reads MNHNS; CDR2 reads SASEGT. The CDR3 consists of 15 residues. The CDR3 coding sequence is TGTGCCACCCGAAAAACAGGGAACGGAAACGAAAAACTGTTTTTT. Translating it yields CATRKTGNGNEKLFF.

In nucleotides, the CDR3 is TGTGCCAGCAGCCAAGGCGGGAGGGGCCAAGAGACCCAGTACTTC. It is translated as CASSQGGRGQETQYF. The chain joins TRBV14 to TRBJ2-5, with 9 bases fitting TRBD2. The CDR3 loop spans 15 amino acids. The germline CDR1 and CDR2 sequences are SGHDN and FVKESK. V gave up 1 base and J gave up 1 base; unmatched junction bases: 1. The complete variable domain, with remaining parts taken from reference TRBV14 and TRBJ2-5, reads EAGVTQFPSHSVIEKGQTVTLRCDPISGHDNLYWYRRVMGKEIKFLLHFVKESKQDESGMPNNRFLAERTGGTYSTLKVQPAELEDSGVYFCASSQGGRGQETQYFGPGTRLLVL.

V gene TRBV4-1 combines with J gene TRBJ1-1; possible D gene TRBD1, 6 bases. CDR3 length: 15 residues. Trimming stripped 4 bases from V and 0 bases from J, with 12 bases between. Germline V gene data show CDR1 as MGHRA and CDR2 as YSYEKL. CDR3 sequence reads: CASSPRTALNTEAFF. The CDR3 region has the DNA TGCGCCAGCAGCCCCCGGACAGCCTTGAACACTGAAGCTTTCTTT.

As regards this clone: The sample contains more than one DNA sequence encoding this CDR3. The chain employs TRBV2 and TRBJ1-2; D possibly corresponds to TRBD1 (5 bases). V lost 8 bases, J lost 1 base, and 11 bases lay in between. Germline V gives CDR1 SNHLY, CDR2 FYNNEI. CDR3 size: 13 residues. CDR3 sequence reads: CASSRQGNYGYTF. In nucleotides, the CDR3 is TGTGCCAGCTCCCGGCAGGGTAACTATGGCTACACCTTC. Full variable domain (rest looked up from reference TRBV2 and TRBJ1-2): EPEVTQTPSHQVTQMGQEVILRCVPISNHLYFYWYRQILGQKVEFLVSFYNNEISEKSEIFDDQFSVERPDGSNFTLKIRSTKLEDSAMYFCASSRQGNYGYTFGSGTRLTVV.

About this clone itself: The sample contains more than one DNA sequence encoding this CDR3. The CDR3 DNA follows: TGTGCCAGCTCACCTCGGACAGGGGAATTGAACACTGAAGCTTTCTTT. This codes for CASSPRTGELNTEAFF. The chain has TRBV18 and TRBJ1-1, with TRBD1 matching over 9 bases. The CDR3 is 16 residues long. Germline-derived CDR1 and CDR2 are KGHSH and LQKENI. The J segment lost 0 bases and the V segment lost 3 bases, leaving 5 bases of the junction unmatched. Variable domain in full (rest from reference TRBV18 and TRBJ1-1): NAGVMQNPRHLVRRRGQEARLRCSPMKGHSHVYWYRQLPEEGLKFMVYLQKENIIDESGMPKERFSAEFPKEGPSILRIQQVVRGDSAAYFCASSPRTGELNTEAFFGQGTRLTVV.

The rearrangement uses TRBV11-2 and TRBJ2-3, with 9 bases fitting TRBD2. Germline lookup yields CDR1 SGHAT and CDR2 FQNNGV. V lost 7 bases, J lost 0 bases, and 5 bases stayed unmatched. The CDR3 runs 15 residues. The CDR3 loop is CASTPSGTSTDTQYF. CDR3 nucleotide sequence: TGTGCCAGCACGCCTAGCGGGACGAGCACAGATACGCAGTATTTT.

The chain joins TRBV11-1 to TRBJ2-5, with D maybe TRBD2 (6 bases). The V and J ends lost 1 base and 6 bases respectively, with 9 bases between them. This CDR3 has 13 amino acids. Germline V CDR1 and CDR2: SGHAT, FQDESV (reference sequence). CDR3: CASSLVLAQTQYF. The DNA for the CDR3 is TGTGCCAGCAGCTTAGTTCTAGCGCAGACCCAGTACTTC.

The chain is built from TRBV28 and TRBJ2-1; the D is unclear. The CDR3 totals 13 residues. The germline V gene has CDR1 MDHEN and CDR2 SYDVKM. The ends were cut back, 3 bases at V and 9 bases at J, with 12 bases in the middle. CDR3 region: CASSFGLPPEQFF. In DNA form, the CDR3 reads TGTGCCAGCAGTTTCGGTCTCCCCCCTGAGCAGTTCTTC.

The rearrangement joins TRBV5-1 to TRBJ2-7; 9 bases line up with TRBD1. V lost 1 base, J lost 3 bases, and 5 bases stayed unmatched. Looked up from germline, CDR1 is SGHRS and CDR2 is YFSETQ. CDR3 size: 15 residues. CDR3: CASSLMGDRDYEQYF. The CDR3 DNA is TGCGCCAGCAGCTTGATGGGGGACAGGGACTACGAGCAGTACTTC.

This chain's CDR3 is CASSERGTRQETQYF. The CDR3 DNA sequence: TGTGCCAGCAGTGAAAGAGGGACTAGGCAAGAGACCCAGTACTTC. The rearrangement uses TRBV6-1 and TRBJ2-5; 8 nucleotides line up with TRBD2. Trimming at V came to 2 bases and at J to 2 bases, leaving 4 bases not matched to a gene. The CDR3 is 15 residues long. Germline V gene lookup returns CDR1 MNHNS and CDR2 SASEGT.

The chain combines TRBV7-2 with TRBJ2-1, with D possibly TRBD2 on 5 matching bases. This CDR3 is 13 amino acids long. V shed 3 bases and J shed 3 bases, with 6 bases lying between them. The germline gives CDR1 SGHTA, CDR2 FQGNSA. CDR3 residues: CASSFGLYNEQFF. CDR3 nucleotide sequence: TGTGCCAGCAGCTTTGGACTCTACAATGAGCAGTTCTTC.

The rearrangement uses TRBV5-4 and TRBJ2-7; 7 nucleotides align to TRBD1. The germline V gene encodes CDR1 SGHNT and CDR2 YYREEE (reference sequence). The CDR3 consists of 18 residues. V gave up 5 bases and J gave up 5 bases; unmatched junction bases: 22. CDR3 residues: CASSTPGQPTLGPHEQYF. CDR3 sequence (DNA): TGTGCCAGCAGTACCCCGGGACAGCCAACCTTGGGCCCCCACGAGCAGTACTTC.

The V call is TRBV6-6, the J call TRBJ1-2; 7 positions agree with TRBD1. Trimming removed 4 bases from V and 6 bases from J; junction bases left unmatched: 5. This CDR3 is 13 amino acids long. CDR1 is MNHNY, CDR2 SVGAGI, per germline (reference sequence). The CDR3 DNA reads as TGTGCCAGCAGTTTTCAACAGGGGCATGGCTACACCTTC. This codes for CASSFQQGHGYTF.

V gene TRBV6-1 combines with J gene TRBJ2-7; no reliable D call. Trimming removed 2 bases from V and 2 bases from J, with 13 bases in between. The CDR3 sequence is 15 residues long. CDR1 and CDR2 from the germline V gene are MNHNS and SASEGT. CDR3 nucleotide sequence: TGTGCCAGCAGTGAACTTTCTACGCCTACCTACGAGCAGTACTTC. It specifies CASSELSTPTYEQYF.

V is TRBV7-2 and J is TRBJ2-3; D may be TRBD2 (5 bases). The CDR3 length is 14 residues. Trimming took off 5 bases at V and 6 bases at J, with 15 bases between the two ends. Germline CDR1 is SGHTA and CDR2 is FQGNSA. The CDR3 coding sequence is TGTGCCAGCAGCACGGGGAGACCCCCCGATACGCAGTATTTT. Translated, it gives CASSTGRPPDTQYF.

This chain joins TRBV6-6 and TRBJ2-2; weak D call: TRBD1 (6 bases). The CDR3 has 15 residues. With 8 bases removed from V and 2 bases from J, the gap between germline ends came to 15 bases. The V gene's germline CDR1 is MNHNY and CDR2 SVGAGI (reference sequence). This CDR3 reads CASGDFRGNTGELFF. The CDR3 nucleotides read TGTGCCAGCGGAGATTTCAGGGGTAACACCGGGGAGCTGTTTTTT.

The chain has TRBV7-2 and TRBJ2-3; 7 nucleotides match TRBD2. The ends lost 1 base at V and 7 bases at J; junction bases unmatched: 20. This CDR3 is built from 19 residues. Germline CDR1 is SGHTA and CDR2 is FQGNSA. The CDR3 DNA sequence: TGTGCCAGCAGCTTAGTTGGTGGTTTTGTGGGAGGGACCACCTATACGCAGTATTTT. This gives the protein CASSLVGGFVGGTTYTQYF.

The V gene is TRBV28, the J gene TRBJ2-2; 7 bases line up with TRBD1. Germline lookup yields CDR1 MDHEN and CDR2 SYDVKM. This CDR3 spans 14 amino acids. V shed 6 bases and J 4 bases; nucleotides not matched to a gene: 5. The CDR3 DNA follows: TGTGCCAGCAGCCCGACAGGGATCACCGGGGAGCTGTTTTTT. This encodes CASSPTGITGELFF.

This clone appeared once. V is TRBV29-1 and J is TRBJ1-3, with 7 bases that match TRBD1. Germline V lookup: CDR1 SQVTM, CDR2 ANQGSEA. The CDR3 totals 13 residues. The V and J ends lost 4 bases and 4 bases, in that order; junction bases with no gene match: 4. The CDR3 reads CSVGGQVGNTIYF. The CDR3, as DNA: TGCAGCGTTGGCGGACAGGTGGGAAACACCATATATTTT.

The chain employs TRBV7-2 and TRBJ1-1; a possible D gene is TRBD1 (6 bases). The V and J ends lost 5 bases and 3 bases respectively, with 13 bases between them. CDR1 is SGHTA, CDR2 FQGNSA, per germline. The CDR3 has 14 amino acids. For the CDR3, the DNA is TGTGCCAGCAGCCCGTTCGCAGGGGACACTGAAGCTTTCTTT. This sequence encodes CASSPFAGDTEAFF. The whole variable domain, filled in from reference TRBV7-2 and TRBJ1-1, reads GAGVSQSPSNKVTEKGKDVELRCDPISGHTALYWYRQSLGQGLEFLIYFQGNSAPDKSGLPSDRFSAERTGGSVSTLTIQRTQQEDSAVYLCASSPFAGDTEAFFGQGTRLTVV.

This chain joins TRBV6-1 and TRBJ2-3; tentatively, D is TRBD2 (5 bases). Germline loops: CDR1 MNHNS, CDR2 SASEGT. The CDR3 length is 12 residues. V lost 2 bases to trimming and J lost 14 bases, with 14 bases between them. CDR3 nucleotides: TGTGCCAGCAGTGAACGTCCTGGAGGATCGTATTTT. Translation: CASSERPGGSYF.

This clone was detected once. This chain joins TRBV6-5 and TRBJ2-1, with 11 positions matching TRBD2. V gave up 5 bases and J gave up 10 bases; unmatched junction bases: 10. This CDR3 region has 15 residues. Germline CDR1 is MNHEY and CDR2 is SVGAGI. CDR3 in amino acids: CASSLVTSGVREQFF. CDR3 in DNA: TGTGCCAGCAGTCTGGTGACTAGCGGGGTCCGGGAGCAGTTCTTC.

The chain carries TRBV28 and TRBJ1-5, with a weak D call TRBD1 (5 bases). Deletions cut 3 bases from V and 0 bases from J, with 9 bases between. From germline, CDR1 is MDHEN and CDR2 SYDVKM. The CDR3 is made up of 15 amino acids. The CDR3 here is CASSLGGSSNQPQHF. The CDR3 DNA reads TGTGCCAGCAGTTTGGGGGGGTCTAGCAATCAGCCCCAGCATTTT.

The chain couples TRBV2 to TRBJ2-3, with 15 bases aligning to TRBD2. With 6 bases clipped from V and 0 bases from J, the junction kept 4 bases outside the gene matches. CDR3 size: 17 residues. Per germline, CDR1 SNHLY and CDR2 FYNNEI. CDR3 residues: CASRAGTSGRSTDTQYF. CDR3 nucleotides: TGTGCCAGCAGGGCCGGGACTAGCGGGAGGAGCACAGATACGCAGTATTTT. The whole variable domain, remainder taken from reference TRBV2 and TRBJ2-3, is EPEVTQTPSHQVTQMGQEVILRCVPISNHLYFYWYRQILGQKVEFLVSFYNNEISEKSEIFDDQFSVERPDGSNFTLKIRSTKLEDSAMYFCASRAGTSGRSTDTQYFGPGTRLTVL.

The chain recombines TRBV6-1 with TRBJ2-2, with 11 positions matching TRBD1. V trimming: 4 bases; J trimming: 4 bases; junction bases outside the gene matches: 5. This CDR3 region has 16 residues. Per germline, CDR1 MNHNS and CDR2 SASEGT. In nucleotides, the CDR3 is TGTGCCAGCAGTGCAAGGACAGGGGGCAGCACCGGGGAGCTGTTTTTT. Its protein product is CASSARTGGSTGELFF.

Comments on this clone: The same CDR3 is also encoded by other DNA sequences in this sample. This chain connects TRBV18 to TRBJ1-1, with unresolved D. CDR1 KGHSH and CDR2 LQKENI come from the germline V gene. The germline V and J ends were trimmed by 6 bases and 1 base, with 6 bases remaining between them. The CDR3 extends over 12 amino acids. CDR3 protein: CASSRQNTEAFF. In nucleotides, the CDR3 is TGTGCCAGCTCTCGACAGAACACTGAAGCTTTCTTT.

The rearrangement links TRBV9 to TRBJ1-3, with D possibly TRBD1 on 5 matching bases. Germline CDR1 is SGDLS and CDR2 is YYNGEE. V lost 0 bases, J lost 3 bases, and 10 bases lay in between. This CDR3 is 15 amino acids long. CDR3 bases: TGTGCCAGCAGCGTAGTGGGGGAGGTTGGAAACACCATATATTTT. This encodes CASSVVGEVGNTIYF.

The V and J genes are TRBV5-1 and TRBJ2-1; 15 bases are a match to TRBD2. The CDR3 spans 17 residues. The germline CDR1 and CDR2 sequences are SGHRS and YFSETQ. The V segment lost 4 bases and the J segment 9 bases; nucleotides outside the gene matches: 11. The CDR3 coding sequence is TGCGCCAGCAGCAAACCCGGACTAGCGGGAGGGGGAGGTGAGCAGTTCTTC. Amino acids: CASSKPGLAGGGGEQFF.

This clone is a singleton in its sample. This sample includes further DNA sequences coding for the same CDR3. The chain carries TRBV28 and TRBJ2-4, with D tentatively TRBD1 (7 bases). The germline CDR1 and CDR2 sequences are MDHEN and SYDVKM. This CDR3 has 14 amino acids. Deletions cut 5 bases from V and 3 bases from J, with 11 bases between. The CDR3 region is CASSPGGSKNIQYF. CDR3 sequence (DNA): TGTGCCAGCAGTCCAGGGGGGAGCAAAAACATTCAGTACTTC.

The chain is built from TRBV28 and TRBJ2-1; TRBD1 matches 9 bases. V gave up 5 bases and J gave up 10 bases; unmatched junction bases: 18. The CDR3 has 17 residues. CDR1 is MDHEN and CDR2 is SYDVKM in the germline V gene. The CDR3 loop reads CASSVQHRDRARLEQFF. The CDR3, as DNA: TGTGCCAGCAGTGTACAACACCGGGACAGGGCTCGACTCGAGCAGTTCTTC.

The gene calls are TRBV18 and TRBJ2-3, with TRBD2 identical over 7 bases. V dropped 3 bases and J dropped 6; count of bases not matched to a gene: 3. Germline V gene lookup returns CDR1 KGHSH and CDR2 LQKENI. The length of the CDR3 is 13 residues. CDR3 protein: CASSPNGRDTQYF. CDR3 DNA sequence: TGTGCCAGCTCACCTAACGGGAGGGATACGCAGTATTTT.